The 28 T cell receptor beta chains given below trace back to one sample, sequenced in a study of T cells after yellow fever vaccination. TCRdb re-derived calls from the 5' RACE reads in MiXCR, one entry per CDR3 protein. Among under 250,000 distinct CDR3 sequences listed, about 7.1% were seen once. The starting material was CD4+ T cells sorted from PBMCs, obtained 15 days after the yellow fever booster vaccination. All receptors derive from a man aged 30-40 years who received the YFV17D yellow fever vaccine.

This clonotype occurred many times. The chain couples TRBV10-3 to TRBJ1-5; D unclear. V lost 0 bases and J 16 bases, leaving 13 bases between the germline ends. Germline CDR1 is ENHRY and CDR2 is SYGVKD. The CDR3 is made up of 12 amino acids. This chain's CDR3 is CAISESEQRLHF. In nucleotides, the CDR3 is TGTGCCATCAGTGAGTCTGAACAGAGGCTTCATTTT.

A few counts support this clonotype. The genes are TRBV7-3 and TRBJ2-2, with 8 bases matching TRBD2. This CDR3 is 17 amino acids long. J was trimmed by 2 bases and V by 1 base; bases with no gene match: 6. The germline gives CDR1 SGHTA, CDR2 FQGTGA. The CDR3 spells CASSLMPSGGNTGELFF. CDR3 nucleotide sequence: TGTGCCAGCAGCTTAATGCCCAGCGGGGGAAACACCGGGGAGCTGTTTTTT.

This clonotype has a handful of counts. J is TRBJ2-7 and V is TRBV27, with D possibly being TRBD2 (5 bases). Germline CDR1 and CDR2: MNHEY and SMNVEV (reference sequence). The CDR3 contains 15 residues. V lost 6 bases and J lost 0, with 15 bases in between. Here the CDR3 reads CASRSIREYSYEQYF. The DNA for the CDR3 is TGTGCCAGCAGGTCTATTAGGGAGTACTCCTACGAGCAGTACTTC.

The rearrangement links TRBV2 to TRBJ2-2; TRBD1 might be the D (5 bases). V dropped 7 bases and J dropped 7 bases, with 16 bases sitting between them. CDR3 length: 14 amino acids. Germline V gene sequence: CDR1 SNHLY, CDR2 FYNNEI. CDR3 sequence reads: CASILQELGGELFF. In nucleotides, the CDR3 is TGTGCCAGCATCCTACAGGAGTTAGGCGGGGAGCTGTTTTTT.

This clonotype was counted a few times. This chain connects TRBV6-5 to TRBJ2-7; D unclear. The CDR3 runs 13 residues. Germline V gene sequence: CDR1 MNHEY, CDR2 SVGAGI. Deletions cut 4 bases from V and 10 bases from J, with 17 bases between. For the CDR3, the DNA is TGTGCCAGCAGTTTGGGATCAGCCGACCGACAGTACTTC. This encodes CASSLGSADRQYF.

Ten or more counts support this clonotype. V and J are TRBV3-1 and TRBJ2-1, with D perhaps matching TRBD2 (5 bases). This CDR3 comprises 14 residues. CDR1 LGHDT and CDR2 YNNKEL come from the germline V gene (reference sequence). Trimming shortened V by 3 bases and J by 0 bases, and 6 bases separated the two germline ends. Here the CDR3 DNA reads TGTGCCAGCAGCCAGCGGGCCTCCTACAATGAGCAGTTCTTC. It encodes CASSQRASYNEQFF.

This clonotype appeared a few times. This sequence joins TRBV5-1 and TRBJ1-4, with 8 bases fitting TRBD1. CDR1 is SGHRS and CDR2 is YFSETQ in the germline V gene. The CDR3 contains 15 residues. J lost 3 bases, V lost 2 bases, and 3 bases had no gene match. In DNA form, the CDR3 reads TGCGCCAGCAGCTTCAAACAGGGGGCTAATGAAAAACTGTTTTTT. It codes for CASSFKQGANEKLFF.

Many counts were recorded for this clonotype. The V call is TRBV7-2, the J call TRBJ2-1, with 7 bases lining up with TRBD1. Unmatched junction bases numbered 2, after V lost 1 base and J lost 5 bases. The length of the CDR3 is 14 residues. Looked up from germline, CDR1 is SGHTA and CDR2 is FQGNSA. CDR3 in amino acids: CASSLGDSNNEQFF. CDR3 in DNA: TGTGCCAGCAGCTTAGGGGACAGCAACAATGAGCAGTTCTTC.

This clonotype was counted at least ten times. This rearrangement joins TRBV6-5 to TRBJ2-1; TRBD2 aligns across 7 bases. The CDR3 runs 15 residues. The V segment lost 1 base and the J segment 1 base; nucleotides outside the gene matches: 1. Per germline, CDR1 MNHEY and CDR2 SVGAGI. CDR3 DNA sequence: TGTGCCAGCAGTTACTGGCGGGGGTCCTACAATGAGCAGTTCTTC. It encodes CASSYWRGSYNEQFF.

This clonotype was detected many times. The chain uses TRBV7-2 and TRBJ1-2; TRBD1 matches at 8 bases. The ends lost 1 base at V and 4 bases at J; junction bases unmatched: 5. CDR1 SGHTA and CDR2 FQGNSA come from the germline V gene. CDR3 size: 15 residues. CDR3 coding DNA: TGTGCCAGCAGCTTAGGCAGGGGGCTAGGCTATGGCTACACCTTC. Residues: CASSLGRGLGYGYTF.

This clonotype occurred many times. This rearrangement joins TRBV19 to TRBJ2-2; TRBD2 might be the D (6 bases). Germline CDR1 LNHDA, CDR2 SQIVND (reference sequence). The CDR3 covers 16 residues. Trimming stripped 2 bases from V and 1 base from J, with 11 bases between. The CDR3 sequence is CASSISGQVNTGELFF. The DNA of the CDR3 is TGTGCCAGTAGTATAAGCGGGCAGGTGAACACCGGGGAGCTGTTTTTT.

In this sample, this clonotype turned up many times. The V and J genes are TRBV5-1 and TRBJ1-1, with D perhaps matching TRBD1 (6 bases). This CDR3 spans 15 amino acids. Looked up from germline, CDR1 is SGHRS and CDR2 is YFSETQ. Trimming removed 3 bases at V and 4 bases at J, with 16 bases between. DNA for the CDR3: TGCGCCAGCAGCTCCTCGCAGGGGAGGGGCACTGAAGCTTTCTTT. Amino acids: CASSSSQGRGTEAFF. Based on the CDR3 plus reference TRBV5-1 and TRBJ1-1, the full variable domain is KAGVTQTPRYLIKTRGQQVTLSCSPISGHRSVSWYQQTPGQGLQFLFEYFSETQRNKGNFPGRFSGRQFSNSRSEMNVSTLELGDSALYLCASSSSQGRGTEAFFGQGTRLTVV.

Only a few counts were recorded for this clonotype. The rearrangement links TRBV5-1 to TRBJ1-5; TRBD1 agrees at 7 bases. CDR1 is SGHRS and CDR2 is YFSETQ in the germline V gene. The V segment lost 0 bases and the J segment 4 bases; nucleotides outside the gene matches: 4. The CDR3 runs 15 residues. In nucleotides, the CDR3 is TGCGCCAGCAGCTTGGAGACAGGGATGAATCAGCCCCAGCATTTT. Protein product: CASSLETGMNQPQHF.

In its sample, this clonotype was seen many times. This chain uses TRBV25-1 with TRBJ1-3; no clear D gene. Germline-derived CDR1 and CDR2 are MGHDK and SYGVNS. CDR3 length: 15 amino acids. Trimming removed 2 bases at V and 1 base at J, with 9 bases between. The CDR3 nucleotides read TGTGCCAGCAGTGAAGTTACGGCTTCTGGAAACACCATATATTTT. Translated: CASSEVTASGNTIYF.

Only a few counts were recorded for this clonotype. This chain connects TRBV6-2 or TRBV6-3 to TRBJ2-5, with TRBD2 matching 11 bases. With 2 bases clipped from V and 4 bases from J, the junction kept 9 bases outside the gene matches. The CDR3 loop spans 17 amino acids. Germline CDR1 MNHEY, CDR2 SVGEGT. CDR3 nucleotides: TGTGCCAGCAGTTACGGGACTAGCGGCCCCCTGAGAGAGACCCAGTACTTC. Encoded protein: CASSYGTSGPLRETQYF.

This clonotype was seen many times. The CDR3 spells CASSRDREAYEQYF. The CDR3, as DNA: TGCGCCAGCAGCCGGGACAGGGAGGCCTACGAGCAGTACTTC. The chain has TRBV5-1 and TRBJ2-7, with 9 bases lining up with TRBD1. The CDR3 loop spans 14 amino acids. Unmatched junction bases numbered 4, after V lost 4 bases and J lost 2 bases. CDR1 and CDR2 (germline): SGHRS, YFSETQ.

This clonotype appeared a few times. The chain uses TRBV6-1 and TRBJ2-1; the D gene is possibly TRBD2 (6 bases). This CDR3 is 13 amino acids long. CDR1 is MNHNS and CDR2 is SASEGT in the germline V gene. V gave up 6 bases and J gave up 4 bases, with 10 bases separating them. The CDR3 reads CASRLGLYNEQFF. CDR3 DNA: TGTGCCAGCAGGTTGGGACTGTACAATGAGCAGTTCTTC.

The chain carries TRBV12-3 or TRBV12-4 and TRBJ2-5; 9 nucleotides align to TRBD2. The CDR3 is made up of 15 amino acids. Losses at the gene ends were 2 bases for V and 5 bases for J; bases not matched to a gene: 6. The CDR3: CASSLIAGGPETQYF. The CDR3 region has the DNA TGTGCCAGCAGTTTAATTGCGGGAGGGCCCGAGACCCAGTACTTC.

This clonotype occurred many times. This chain links TRBV3-1 with TRBJ2-7; TRBD2 aligns across 13 bases. This CDR3 is 19 amino acids long. V lost 4 bases to trimming and J lost 4 bases; unmatched junction nucleotides: 16. The germline V gene has CDR1 LGHDT and CDR2 YNNKEL (reference sequence). CDR3 sequence (DNA): TGTGCCAGCAGCCCCACCCCTGGGACTAGCGGGAAAAACGCTTACGAGCAGTACTTC. Translating gives CASSPTPGTSGKNAYEQYF.

In this sample, this clonotype turned up a few times. V and J are TRBV7-2 and TRBJ1-3; D is ambiguous. This CDR3 has 17 amino acids. Germline V CDR1 and CDR2: SGHTA, FQGNSA. The V and J ends lost 0 bases and 1 base respectively, with 13 bases between them. DNA for the CDR3: TGTGCCAGCAGCTTAGCTACGGGAGGGAGTTCTGGAAACACCATATATTTT. It codes for CASSLATGGSSGNTIYF.

J is TRBJ2-3 and V is TRBV12-3 or TRBV12-4; 14 nucleotides line up with TRBD2. The V gene end was trimmed by 8 bases and the J gene end by 8 bases; junction bases not matched to a gene: 12. There are 16 residues in the CDR3. The CDR3 DNA follows: TGTGCCAGCTCCCTAGCAGGACTAGCGGGAGGTGGTACGCAGTATTTT. It codes for CASSLAGLAGGGTQYF.

Only a few counts were recorded for this clonotype. The rearrangement joins TRBV7-6 to TRBJ2-5, with D possibly matching TRBD1 (6 bases). CDR1 and CDR2 from the germline V gene are SGHVS and FNYEAQ. The CDR3 is 16 amino acids. Trimming took 1 base from V and 4 from J, leaving 16 bases between them. The CDR3: CASSLGAVVGAETQYF. The CDR3 DNA reads as TGTGCCAGCAGCTTAGGGGCCGTGGTGGGGGCAGAGACCCAGTACTTC.

This clonotype was detected many times. The rearrangement links TRBV2 to TRBJ2-1; 8 nucleotides line up with TRBD2. The CDR3 sequence is 16 residues long. Germline CDR1 and CDR2: SNHLY and FYNNEI. The trim removed 4 bases at V and 7 bases at J, leaving 12 bases unmatched. CDR3 protein: CASSALTSALVNEQFF. CDR3 coding DNA: TGTGCCAGCAGTGCATTGACTAGCGCATTGGTAAATGAGCAGTTCTTC. The full variable domain, in which reference TRBV2 and TRBJ2-1 provide the parts outside the CDR3, is EPEVTQTPSHQVTQMGQEVILRCVPISNHLYFYWYRQILGQKVEFLVSFYNNEISEKSEIFDDQFSVERPDGSNFTLKIRSTKLEDSAMYFCASSALTSALVNEQFFGPGTRLTVL.

This clonotype was counted a few times. J is TRBJ2-1 and V is TRBV20-1; 11 nucleotides match TRBD2. The CDR3 loop spans 15 amino acids. The germline V gene has CDR1 DFQATT and CDR2 SNEGSKA (reference sequence). V lost 6 bases and J lost 8; bases outside the gene matches: 12. In DNA, the CDR3 is TGCAGTGCCTGGAAGACTAGCGGGATGGGGGATGAGCAGTTCTTC. Its translation: CSAWKTSGMGDEQFF.

The V gene is TRBV28, the J gene TRBJ2-7; unclear D gene. Germline V CDR1 and CDR2: MDHEN, SYDVKM. V was clipped by 6 bases and J by 0 bases, with 6 bases between them. The CDR3 covers 12 residues. The CDR3 DNA reads as TGTGCCAGCAGGGTTACCTCCTACGAGCAGTACTTC. The encoded protein is CASRVTSYEQYF.

This clonotype occurred many times. The rearrangement joins TRBV29-1 to TRBJ2-3; 10 nucleotides line up with TRBD2. After removal of 7 bases from V and 1 base from J, the junction contained 8 bases not matched to a gene. The CDR3 extends over 15 amino acids. From germline, CDR1 is SQVTM and CDR2 ANQGSEA. CDR3 amino acids: CSALVGTSGTDTQYF. The CDR3 nucleotides read TGCAGCGCCCTTGTTGGGACTAGCGGCACAGATACGCAGTATTTT.

This clonotype appeared many times. The V call is TRBV6-2 or TRBV6-3, the J call TRBJ2-1; no reliable D call. The ends were cut back, 5 bases at V and 5 bases at J, with 16 bases in the middle. This CDR3 region has 15 residues. Germline values: CDR1 MNHEY, CDR2 SVGEGT. The CDR3 bases are TGTGCCAGCAGTCTCCGGCCCCGTAGTGACAATGAGCAGTTCTTC. This gives the protein CASSLRPRSDNEQFF.

This clonotype was picked up many times. One end of the junction fails to match germline, which may point to a read error. This chain links TRBV20-1 with TRBJ2-3; no clear D. CDR1 DFQATT and CDR2 SNEGSKA come from the germline V gene (reference sequence). This CDR3 has 11 residues. CDR3 loop: CSAGDTDTQYF. CDR3 coding DNA: TGCAGTGCTGGAGACACAGATACGCAGTATTTT.